This TCR beta chain was observed in a study of blood T cell repertoires in COVID-19. In the study overall: Italy, Spain and the United States were the sources of the convalescent and acute COVID-19 samples. From T cells, B-cell-depleted T cells, or PBMCs came the material, which was cDNA or gDNA.

Authors' methods: Using reference gene primer amplification, nucleated cell counts were estimated. The protocol was immunoSEQ multiplex PCR, while the TCRdb copy is restricted to in-frame clones and leaves out a portion. D and trimming were read from the DNA, whereas the V and J calls and clone size are those reported in that table. There are roughly 300,000 clones in the sample; roughly 86% occur only once, and approximately 2% lies in the top ten. This TCR was recovered from a woman under 40 with COVID-19, enrolled during active disease. Sequencing was performed on peripheral blood.

CDR3 nucleotides: TGTGCCAGCAGCCAAGACAATCGGAGGGCCAACTATGGCTACACCTTC. Encoded protein: CASSQDNRRANYGYTF. This rearrangement joins TRBV4-2 to TRBJ1-2; no reliable D call. With 0 bases removed from V and 2 bases from J, the gap between germline ends came to 13 bases. The CDR3 is 16 amino acids. Germline CDR1 LGHNA, CDR2 YNFKEQ.